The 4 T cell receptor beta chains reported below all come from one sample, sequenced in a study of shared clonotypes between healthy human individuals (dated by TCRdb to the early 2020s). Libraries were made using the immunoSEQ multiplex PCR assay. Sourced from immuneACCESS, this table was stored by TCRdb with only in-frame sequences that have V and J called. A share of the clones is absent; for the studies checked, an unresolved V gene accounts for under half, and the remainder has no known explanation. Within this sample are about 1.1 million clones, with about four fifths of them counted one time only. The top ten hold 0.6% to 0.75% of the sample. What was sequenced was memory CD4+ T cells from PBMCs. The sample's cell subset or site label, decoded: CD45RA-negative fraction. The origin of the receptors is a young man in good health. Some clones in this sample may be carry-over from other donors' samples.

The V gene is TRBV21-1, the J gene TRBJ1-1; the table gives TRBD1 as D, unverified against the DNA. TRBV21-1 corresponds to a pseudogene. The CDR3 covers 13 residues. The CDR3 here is CASSKDRGTEAFF. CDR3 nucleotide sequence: TGTGCCAGCAGCAAAGACAGGGGGACTGAAGCTTTCTTT.

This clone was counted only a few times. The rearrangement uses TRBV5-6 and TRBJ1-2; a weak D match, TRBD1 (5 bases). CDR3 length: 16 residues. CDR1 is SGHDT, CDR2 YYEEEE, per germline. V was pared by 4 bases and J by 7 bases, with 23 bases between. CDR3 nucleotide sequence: TGTGCCAGCAGCCTCACATATGCGGGACGAGAGGGTGGCTACACCTTC. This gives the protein CASSLTYAGREGGYTF.

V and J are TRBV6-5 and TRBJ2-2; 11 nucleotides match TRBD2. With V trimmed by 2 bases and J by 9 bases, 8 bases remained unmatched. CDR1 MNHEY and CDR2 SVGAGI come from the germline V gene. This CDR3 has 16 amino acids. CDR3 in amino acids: CASSYTGTSGSRELFF. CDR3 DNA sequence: TGTGCCAGCAGTTACACCGGCACTAGCGGGAGCAGGGAGCTGTTTTTT.

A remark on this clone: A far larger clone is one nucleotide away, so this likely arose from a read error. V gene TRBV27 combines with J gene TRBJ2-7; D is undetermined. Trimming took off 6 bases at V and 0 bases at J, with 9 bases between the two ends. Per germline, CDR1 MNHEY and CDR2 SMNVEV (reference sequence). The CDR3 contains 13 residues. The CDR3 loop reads CASSLNSSYEQYF. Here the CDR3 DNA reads TGTGCCAGCAGCTTGAACAGCTCCTACGAGCAGTACTTC.